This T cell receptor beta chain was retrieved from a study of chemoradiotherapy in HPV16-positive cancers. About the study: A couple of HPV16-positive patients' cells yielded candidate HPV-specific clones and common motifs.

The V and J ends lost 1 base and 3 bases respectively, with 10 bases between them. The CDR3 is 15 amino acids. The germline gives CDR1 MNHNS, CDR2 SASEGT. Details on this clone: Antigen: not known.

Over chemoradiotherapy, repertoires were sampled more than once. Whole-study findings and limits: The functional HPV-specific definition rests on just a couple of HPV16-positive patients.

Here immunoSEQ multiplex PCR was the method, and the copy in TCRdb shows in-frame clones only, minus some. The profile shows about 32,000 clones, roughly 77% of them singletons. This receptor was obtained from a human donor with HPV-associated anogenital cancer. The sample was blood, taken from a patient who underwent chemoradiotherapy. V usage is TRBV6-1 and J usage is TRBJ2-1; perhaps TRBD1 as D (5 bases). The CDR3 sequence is CASSEVGANYNEQFF. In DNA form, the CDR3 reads TGTGCCAGCAGTGAAGTAGGGGCCAACTACAATGAGCAGTTCTTC.